The rows below give T cell receptor beta chains drawn from one sample of a study of T cell responses to AZD1222 COVID-19 vaccine. The repertoire was sequenced with immunoSEQ multiplex PCR; TCRdb's copy has only in-frame clones and lacks some. In the table there are 100,000 to 150,000 clones, roughly 88% of which are singletons. The material sequenced was peripheral blood, taken 28 days after the second AZD1222 dose. The receptors derive from an adult who received the AZD1222 COVID-19 vaccine. CDR3s include the opening cysteine and the closing phenylalanine or tryptophan. D genes are given only for firm matches. Clone sizes are given selectively: once, few, many, or a class where the clone is expanded.

CDR3	DNA	J	D	size	V
CASSLETSGRYEQYF	TGTGCCAGCAGCTTAGAAACTAGCGGGCGCTACGAGCAGTACTTC	TRBJ2-7	TRBD2	.	TRBV7-6
CASSPSRDMDAEAFF	TGTGCCAGCTCACCAAGCCGGGACATGGATGCTGAAGCTTTCTTT	TRBJ1-1	.	.	TRBV18
CASSLIGGQVAYEQYF	TGTGCCAGCAGTTTGATTGGGGGCCAGGTAGCCTACGAGCAGTACTTC	TRBJ2-7	.	.	TRBV28
CASSLLSNQPQHF	TGTGCCAGCAGCCTTCTTAGCAATCAGCCCCAGCATTTT	TRBJ1-5	.	once	TRBV7-2
CASSLEAYSGTVSFGYTF	TGCGCCAGCAGCTTGGAGGCATACTCCGGGACAGTTTCCTTTGGCTACACCTTC	TRBJ1-2	TRBD1	.	TRBV5-1
CAWSGGRGLGTDTQYF	TGTGCCTGGAGTGGGGGTAGGGGACTGGGCACAGATACGCAGTATTTT	TRBJ2-3	.	.	TRBV30
CASSFEGGDTGELFF	TGTGCCAGCAGTTTTGAGGGTGGTGACACCGGGGAGCTGTTTTTT	TRBJ2-2	.	.	TRBV27
CASSRLAGVYNEQFF	TGTGCCAGCAGTAGGCTAGCGGGAGTCTACAATGAGCAGTTCTTC	TRBJ2-1	TRBD2	.	TRBV2
CSVGTGLYEKLFF	TGCAGCGTTGGGACAGGGTTATATGAAAAACTGTTTTTT	TRBJ1-4	TRBD1	.	TRBV29-1
CASSRSEANYGYTF	TGTGCCAGCAGTAGGTCCGAAGCTAACTATGGCTACACCTTC	TRBJ1-2	.	.	TRBV27
CASSRDRDNEQYF	TGTGCCAGCAGCCGGGACAGGGACAACGAGCAGTACTTC	TRBJ2-7	TRBD1	.	TRBV2
CAISETGNEQYF	TGTGCCATCAGTGAGACGGGAAACGAGCAGTACTTC	TRBJ2-7	.	.	TRBV10-3
CASSHGGGTEAFF	TGTGCCAGCAGTCACGGGGGCGGCACTGAAGCTTTCTTT	TRBJ1-1	.	few	TRBV27
CASSPRIGEQYF	TGTGCCAGCTCACCCCGAATCGGCGAGCAGTACTTC	TRBJ2-7	.	.	TRBV18
CASSLQRGTITDTQYF	TGTGCCAGCAGCTTACAGCGGGGCACGATAACAGATACGCAGTATTTT	TRBJ2-3	TRBD2	.	TRBV11-1
CASSLDPGTNTEAFF	TGTGCCAGCAGCTTAGATCCAGGGACGAACACTGAAGCTTTCTTT	TRBJ1-1	.	.	TRBV7-8
CASSSIAPISGNEQFF	TGTGCCAGCAGCTCCATCGCGCCCATCAGTGGCAATGAGCAGTTCTTC	TRBJ2-1	.	.	TRBV7-3
CAISSAGGPDTQYF	TGTGCCATCAGCTCAGCGGGAGGTCCAGATACGCAGTATTTT	TRBJ2-3	TRBD2	.	TRBV10-3
CASSFTNPSDFDGEQYF	TGCGCCAGCAGCTTCACTAATCCTAGCGATTTTGACGGCGAGCAGTACTTC	TRBJ2-7	.	few	TRBV5-1
CASSSLLRASTDTQYF	TGTGCCAGCTCATCGCTCCTCAGGGCTAGCACAGATACGCAGTATTTT	TRBJ2-3	.	.	TRBV18
CASSLDRAAKNIQYF	TGCGCCAGCAGCTTGGACCGCGCGGCCAAAAACATTCAGTACTTC	TRBJ2-4	.	.	TRBV5-1
CASTLGGNNEQFF	TGTGCCAGCACTTTAGGGGGGAACAATGAGCAGTTCTTC	TRBJ2-1	.	.	TRBV28
CASSSTANTQYF	TGTGCCAGCAGTTCGACAGCAAATACGCAGTATTTT	TRBJ2-3	.	once	TRBV12-3/TRBV12-4
CASRGGRGDTGELFF	TGTGCCAGCAGGGGCGGACGAGGGGACACCGGGGAGCTGTTTTTT	TRBJ2-2	.	.	TRBV9
CASSDMAGGQGTQYF	TGTGCCAGCAGTGATATGGCGGGGGGGCAAGGGACCCAGTACTTC	TRBJ2-5	TRBD2	once	TRBV2
CASSPASGTEAFF	TGTGCCAGCAGCCCCGCTTCGGGCACTGAAGCTTTCTTT	TRBJ1-1	.	.	TRBV14
CASSHAQRSDSPLHF	TGTGCCAGCAGCCATGCACAGCGGTCGGACTCACCCCTCCACTTT	TRBJ1-6	.	.	TRBV4-2
CASSEVQVLEQYF	TGTGCCAGCAGTGAAGTACAGGTTCTTGAGCAGTACTTC	TRBJ2-7	.	.	TRBV2
CASSVGSPDTQYF	TGTGCCAGCAGCGTAGGTTCACCGGATACGCAGTATTTT	TRBJ2-3	.	.	TRBV9
CASSKFSRGYQETQYF	TGTGCCAGCAGTAAATTCTCGCGGGGGTACCAAGAGACCCAGTACTTC	TRBJ2-5	TRBD2	.	TRBV27